These 20 T cell receptor beta chains came from one sample sequenced in a study of blood T cell repertoires in COVID-19. Assay used: immunoSEQ multiplex PCR; TCRdb lists only in-frame clones, some missing. The table records around 340,000 clones, approximately 86% of them present only once. Sequencing used PBMCs or T cells enriched from blood (not recorded which). The source is a middle-aged woman with acute COVID-19.

V and J are TRBV7-9 and TRBJ2-3, with D unresolved. Germline CDR1 SEHNR, CDR2 FQNEAQ (reference sequence). Trimming left V 2 bases short and J 4 bases short, with 4 bases between. The CDR3 runs 12 residues. CDR3 sequence: CASSLSADTQYF. The CDR3 nucleotides read TGTGCCAGCAGCTTATCGGCAGATACGCAGTATTTT.

V usage is TRBV15 and J usage is TRBJ2-1, with 10 bases identical to TRBD2. The CDR3 is 17 amino acids. The V segment lost 1 base and the J segment 4 bases; nucleotides outside the gene matches: 7. Per germline, CDR1 LNHNV and CDR2 YYDKDF (reference sequence). CDR3 DNA sequence: TGTGCCACCAGCAGAGGGCTCACGACTAGCGGGTACAATGAGCAGTTCTTC. Amino acids: CATSRGLTTSGYNEQFF.

This chain uses TRBV6-2 or TRBV6-3 with TRBJ1-5, with 7 bases aligning to TRBD1. Germline values: CDR1 MNHEY, CDR2 SVGEGT. The CDR3 contains 19 residues. V shed 0 bases, J shed 0 bases, and the junction held 11 bases outside the gene matches. The CDR3 region has the DNA TGTGCCAGCAGTTACTCGCGGCCCAGGAACAGGGGTAGCAATCAGCCCCAGCATTTT. The encoded protein is CASSYSRPRNRGSNQPQHF.

The chain joins TRBV9 to TRBJ2-1; TRBD2 aligns across 9 bases. V shed 4 bases and J 10 bases; nucleotides not matched to a gene: 15. The germline V gene encodes CDR1 SGDLS and CDR2 YYNGEE. The CDR3 sequence is 16 residues long. The CDR3 DNA is TGTGCCAGCAGCCTTAGTATAGTAGCGGGAGTTTCCGAGCAGTTCTTC. Amino acids: CASSLSIVAGVSEQFF.

The chain couples TRBV12-3 or TRBV12-4 to TRBJ1-2; no reliable D call. The CDR3 extends over 12 amino acids. Trimming took 8 bases from V and 0 from J, leaving 7 bases between them. In DNA form, the CDR3 reads TGTGCCAGCCAAAAAACTAACTATGGCTACACCTTC. This encodes CASQKTNYGYTF.

The V gene is TRBV6-2 or TRBV6-3, the J gene TRBJ2-7; TRBD1 might be the D (8 bases). V lost 6 bases, J lost 3 bases, and 27 bases lay in between. This CDR3 has 18 residues. Germline CDR1 MNHEY, CDR2 SVGEGT. The CDR3 DNA is TGTGCCAGCAGCTTACAGGGGGGGGCTACTACTTTTGGCTACGAGCAGTACTTC. Translated: CASSLQGGATTFGYEQYF.

The chain uses TRBV4-1 and TRBJ1-4, with 7 positions matching TRBD1. Germline V gene lookup returns CDR1 MGHRA and CDR2 YSYEKL. The CDR3 contains 16 residues. Unmatched junction bases numbered 4, after V lost 3 bases and J lost 0 bases. CDR3 nucleotide sequence: TGCGCCAGCAGCCAGGAAACAGGGGCAACTAATGAAAAACTGTTTTTT. It codes for CASSQETGATNEKLFF.

This sequence joins TRBV21-1 and TRBJ1-6. TRBV21-1 constitutes a pseudogene. The CDR3 runs to 16 residues. CDR3: CASSTRPGSFNSPLHF. CDR3 bases: TGTGCCAGCAGCACGCGTCCGGGAAGTTTTAATTCACCCCTCCACTTT.

The V call is TRBV4-2, the J call TRBJ1-3; no reliable D call. Germline CDR1 is LGHNA and CDR2 is YNFKEQ. Trimming shortened V by 2 bases and J by 3 bases, and 11 bases separated the two germline ends. The CDR3 has 15 amino acids. The CDR3 region is CASSQRTSDGNTIYF. The CDR3, as DNA: TGTGCCAGCAGCCAAAGAACATCTGATGGAAACACCATATATTTT.

The J gene is TRBJ1-6, the V gene TRBV7-6; tentative D call: TRBD1 (6 bases). The CDR3 runs 12 residues. Trimming stripped 1 base from V and 13 bases from J, with 8 bases between. Germline V gene lookup returns CDR1 SGHVS and CDR2 FNYEAQ. The CDR3 region has the DNA TGTGCCAGCAGCTTAGGGCAGGGGCCCCTCCACTTT. This sequence encodes CASSLGQGPLHF.

This chain joins TRBV5-5 and TRBJ1-1; 9 bases are a match to TRBD1. Germline CDR1 is SGHKS and CDR2 is YYEKEE (reference sequence). This CDR3 has 16 residues. V shed 2 bases and J 2 bases; nucleotides not matched to a gene: 7. The CDR3 DNA sequence: TGTGCCAGCAGCTTTGTGGGGACAGGGATTAACACTGAAGCTTTCTTT. Its protein product is CASSFVGTGINTEAFF.

In regard to this clone: Other DNA sequences in the same sample also yield this CDR3. The rearrangement links TRBV2 to TRBJ1-2; possibly TRBD1 for D (5 bases). V was shortened by 1 base and J by 4 bases, with 7 bases between the two germline ends. The CDR3 is 13 amino acids. Germline V gene data show CDR1 as SNHLY and CDR2 as FYNNEI. For the CDR3, the DNA is TGTGCCAGCAGTGAAGGACAGAGCTATGGCTACACCTTC. Amino acids: CASSEGQSYGYTF.

The rearrangement links TRBV9 to TRBJ2-5, with TRBD2 matching over 13 bases. V was pared by 3 bases and J by 2 bases, with 4 bases of the junction left unmatched. Germline V CDR1 and CDR2: SGDLS, YYNGEE. CDR3 length equals 16 residues. CDR3 in amino acids: CASSAGLAGVQETQYF. CDR3 DNA: TGTGCCAGCAGCGCCGGACTAGCGGGAGTTCAAGAGACCCAGTACTTC.

This chain connects TRBV4-3 to TRBJ2-1; D gene unclear. V lost 0 bases to trimming and J lost 2 bases, with 11 bases between them. The CDR3 has 16 residues. Looked up from germline, CDR1 is LGHNA and CDR2 is YSLEER. The chain's CDR3 is CASSQDLSSPYNEQFF. The CDR3 region has the DNA TGCGCCAGCAGCCAAGACTTGAGCTCCCCCTACAATGAGCAGTTCTTC.

The table lists this clone with a few counts. V and J are TRBV7-8 and TRBJ2-2, with 7 bases matching TRBD1. The trim removed 5 bases at V and 7 bases at J, leaving 10 bases unmatched. The CDR3 extends over 15 amino acids. The V gene's germline CDR1 is SGHVS and CDR2 FQNEAQ. The CDR3, as DNA: TGTGCCAGCAGCGTCGGGACCACAGGGGTCGGGGAGCTGTTTTTT. It encodes CASSVGTTGVGELFF.

The genes are TRBV7-9 and TRBJ1-1, with D possibly TRBD1 on 5 matching bases. The germline V gene encodes CDR1 SEHNR and CDR2 FQNEAQ (reference sequence). Trimming removed 5 bases from V and 1 base from J, with 14 bases in between. This CDR3 has 15 amino acids. DNA for the CDR3: TGTGCCAGCAGCCGGGGACCGGGGGGGAACACTGAAGCTTTCTTT. This codes for CASSRGPGGNTEAFF.

V and J are TRBV5-1 and TRBJ1-4, with TRBD1 matching over 12 bases. Looked up from germline, CDR1 is SGHRS and CDR2 is YFSETQ. The V and J ends lost 3 bases and 0 bases, in that order; junction bases with no gene match: 6. CDR3 length: 18 amino acids. The CDR3 here is CASSSGQGANPTNEKLFF. DNA for the CDR3: TGCGCCAGCAGCTCGGGACAGGGGGCTAATCCAACTAATGAAAAACTGTTTTTT.

This clone was counted once. This sequence joins TRBV28 and TRBJ1-5, with TRBD1 matching 9 bases. Germline CDR1 and CDR2: MDHEN and SYDVKM. This CDR3 region has 15 residues. V lost 6 bases, J lost 4 bases, and 7 bases stayed unmatched. For the CDR3, the DNA is TGTGCCAGCAGGAGACCGGGACAGGGTAATCAGCCCCAGCATTTT. This sequence encodes CASRRPGQGNQPQHF.

The chain carries TRBV6-2 or TRBV6-3 and TRBJ1-5; 8 bases align to TRBD1. V was clipped by 2 bases and J by 6 bases; unmatched bases: 6. The CDR3 is made up of 15 amino acids. Germline CDR1 and CDR2: MNHEY and SVGEGT. The CDR3 spells CASSYLQGGGQPQHF. DNA of the CDR3: TGTGCCAGCAGTTACCTACAGGGGGGTGGTCAGCCCCAGCATTTT.

V gene TRBV28 combines with J gene TRBJ2-7; TRBD2 matches 10 bases. Trimming cost V 2 bases and J 9 bases; bases outside gene matches: 7. Looked up from germline, CDR1 is MDHEN and CDR2 is SYDVKM. The CDR3 has 14 residues. CDR3 in amino acids: CASSLLSSGSRQYF. The CDR3 DNA sequence: TGTGCCAGCAGTTTACTATCTAGCGGGAGTCGGCAGTACTTC. Filled out from reference TRBV28 and TRBJ2-7, the complete variable domain reads DVKVTQSSRYLVKRTGEKVFLECVQDMDHENMFWYRQDPGLGLRLIYFSYDVKMKEKGDIPEGYSVSREKKERFSLILESASTNQTSMYLCASSLLSSGSRQYFGPGTRLTVT.